The T cell receptor (beta chain) described here comes from a study of Tregs in tolerant kidney transplant recipients. Study-wide results and limits: Changing PCR primers prevented nucleotide comparison between some patients' samples.

The assay was immunoSEQ multiplex PCR, and TCRdb's table has in-frame clones only and misses some. The data contain about 77,000 clones, roughly 98% of them singletons. For this clone: Its specificity is not known.

The receptor was derived from a human donor who received a combined kidney and bone marrow transplant. The sample in question was CD4+ T cells from blood, obtained before the transplant.

CDR3 residues: CASSSSLIRDTQYF. CDR3 in DNA: TGTGCCAGCAGTTCTTCCCTAATACGAGATACGCAGTATTTT. The chain employs TRBV28 and TRBJ2-3; unclear D gene. The CDR3 sequence is 14 residues long. The V end was cut by 4 bases, the J end by 5 bases, with 13 bases between. Germline-derived CDR1 and CDR2 are MDHEN and SYDVKM.